These 27 T cell receptor beta chains came from one sample sequenced in a study of blood T cells in healthy people across ages. A sample-barcoded 5' primer and a J-beta primer mix were used in a second PCR of about 6 to 12 cycles. TCRdb reanalysed the 5' RACE reads using MiXCR and keeps one entry per CDR3 protein. Of about 1.8 million distinct CDR3 sequences in the sample, roughly 52% were seen once. Sequences were obtained from blood. Receptors were obtained from a woman in her 40s in good health.

The chain recombines TRBV12-3 or TRBV12-4 with TRBJ2-7, with 8 bases matching TRBD1. Gene TRBJ2-5 matches the end of the DNA better, so the J call may be wrong. The CDR3 extends over 15 amino acids. The CDR3 sequence: CASTYYGTGEETQYF. The DNA for the CDR3 is TGTGCCAGCACCTACTATGGGACAGGTGAAGAGACCCAGTACTTC.

This clonotype was counted only a few times. The chain uses TRBV3-1 and TRBJ2-4; D remains ambiguous. The germline V gene encodes CDR1 LGHDT and CDR2 YNNKEL (reference sequence). V lost 1 base and J 3 bases, leaving 10 bases between the germline ends. This CDR3 comprises 15 residues. This CDR3 reads CASSQGLVSKNIQYF. CDR3 coding DNA: TGTGCCAGCAGCCAAGGCCTAGTAAGCAAAAACATTCAGTACTTC. The full variable domain, completed using reference TRBV3-1 and TRBJ2-4, is DTAVSQTPKYLVTQMGNDKSIKCEQNLGHDTMYWYKQDSKKFLKIMFSYNNKELIINETVPNRFSPKSPDKAHLNLHINSLELGDSAVYFCASSQGLVSKNIQYFGAGTRLSVL.

A single count supports this clonotype. CDR3 sequence: CSAGGSGGLAQETQYF. CDR3 DNA: TGCAGTGCCGGTGGTAGCGGGGGACTCGCCCAAGAGACCCAGTACTTC. This rearrangement joins TRBV20-1 to TRBJ2-5, with TRBD2 matching 9 bases. Trimming removed 6 bases from V and 1 base from J; junction bases left unmatched: 12. This CDR3 has 16 residues. Germline-derived CDR1 and CDR2 are DFQATT and SNEGSKA (reference sequence).

The rearrangement uses TRBV27 and TRBJ2-7, with D tentatively TRBD1 or TRBD2 (5 bases each). This CDR3 contains 15 residues. Between the trimmed V and J ends, which lost 3 bases and 5 bases, there was a span of 17 bases. Germline V gene lookup returns CDR1 MNHEY and CDR2 SMNVEV (reference sequence). CDR3 in amino acids: CASSLSPVGDHEQYF. The CDR3 coding sequence is TGTGCCAGCAGTTTGTCCCCCGTTGGGGACCACGAGCAGTACTTC.

This clonotype was seen more than once but under ten times. The chain recombines TRBV28 with TRBJ2-5; D is possibly TRBD1 (6 bases). Germline CDR1 is MDHEN and CDR2 is SYDVKM. Between the trimmed V and J ends, which lost 3 bases and 5 bases, there was a span of 16 bases. This CDR3 is built from 15 residues. CDR3: CASSLGQGLVETQYF. The DNA of the CDR3 is TGTGCCAGCAGTTTGGGCCAGGGGCTCGTGGAGACCCAGTACTTC.

The chain has TRBV5-1 and TRBJ2-3; D is possibly TRBD1 or TRBD2 (5 bases each). Germline V gene sequence: CDR1 SGHRS, CDR2 YFSETQ. Trimming cost V 4 bases and J 5 bases, with 14 bases left between them. This CDR3 region has 14 residues. This chain's CDR3 is CASSAVGAGDTQYF. Here the CDR3 DNA reads TGCGCCAGCAGCGCCGTAGGGGCGGGAGATACGCAGTATTTT.

V is TRBV12-3 or TRBV12-4 and J is TRBJ2-7, with D maybe TRBD1 (5 bases). The CDR3 extends over 14 amino acids. V was cut by 3 bases and J by 5 bases, with 14 bases left in between. Written as DNA, the CDR3 is TGTGCCAGCAGTTTTGGGGCGGATCCTAACGAGCAGTACTTC. This encodes CASSFGADPNEQYF.

The chain is built from TRBV18 and TRBJ2-4, with D possibly matching TRBD1 (6 bases). The J call is doubtful: the DNA matches TRBJ2-5 better. The CDR3 is made up of 14 amino acids. Germline CDR1 reads KGHSH; CDR2 reads LQKENI. CDR3 protein: CASSPPNRAETQYF. The CDR3 coding sequence is TGTGCCAGCTCACCACCAAACAGGGCAGAGACCCAGTACTTC.

The chain links TRBV28 to TRBJ2-5; TRBD1 or TRBD2 may be the D gene (6 bases each). CDR3 length equals 17 residues. Germline V gene data show CDR1 as MDHEN and CDR2 as SYDVKM. The V end was cut by 7 bases, the J end by 5 bases, with 26 bases between. The CDR3 loop is CASTQRGGRGREETQYF. The CDR3 DNA is TGTGCCAGCACCCAAAGAGGTGGCCGGGGGCGAGAGGAGACCCAGTACTTC.

The chain employs TRBV12-3 or TRBV12-4 and TRBJ2-3; TRBD2 aligns across 7 bases. This CDR3 is built from 15 residues. Losses at the gene ends were 6 bases for V and 5 bases for J; bases not matched to a gene: 11. DNA for the CDR3: TGTGCCAGCAGCTCCACAGCGGGGTTCGTAGATACGCAGTATTTT. Encoded protein: CASSSTAGFVDTQYF.

J is TRBJ2-1 and V is TRBV5-1; tentatively, D is TRBD1 or TRBD2 (7 bases each). CDR1 is SGHRS, CDR2 YFSETQ, per germline. The V and J ends lost 5 bases and 5 bases respectively, with 17 bases between them. This CDR3 has 15 amino acids. The CDR3 nucleotides read TGCGCCAGCAGGGACGGGAGGCAGGGGGACAATGAGCAGTTCTTC. This sequence encodes CASRDGRQGDNEQFF. Full variable domain (missing parts from reference TRBV5-1 and TRBJ2-1): KAGVTQTPRYLIKTRGQQVTLSCSPISGHRSVSWYQQTPGQGLQFLFEYFSETQRNKGNFPGRFSGRQFSNSRSEMNVSTLELGDSALYLCASRDGRQGDNEQFFGPGTRLTVL.

This clonotype was detected only a few times. The chain couples TRBV7-9 to TRBJ2-5; 7 nucleotides match TRBD1. Germline V gives CDR1 SEHNR, CDR2 FQNEAQ (reference sequence). V gave up 11 bases and J gave up 3 bases; unmatched junction bases: 15. This CDR3 region has 15 residues. The CDR3 spells CAGTNRGPNEETQYF. The CDR3 DNA sequence: TGTGCCGGCACAAACAGGGGCCCCAACGAAGAGACCCAGTACTTC.

The chain couples TRBV25-1 to TRBJ2-5; D gene ambiguous. V lost 6 bases, J lost 12 bases, and 14 bases lay in between. In germline, CDR1 is MGHDK, CDR2 SYGVNS. The CDR3 consists of 11 residues. CDR3 nucleotide sequence: TGTGCCAGCAGGATGGGTTGTGGGGAGTACTTC. Its translation: CASRMGCGEYF. The whole variable domain, remainder taken from reference TRBV25-1 and TRBJ2-5, is EADIYQTPRYLVIGTGKKITLECSQTMGHDKMYWYQQDPGMELHLIHYSYGVNSTEKGDLSSESTVSRIRTEHFPLTLESARPSHTSQYLCASRMGCGEYFGPGTRLLVL.

This clonotype was detected only a few times. The chain links TRBV2 to TRBJ2-7; D possibly corresponds to TRBD2 (5 bases). Germline V gene sequence: CDR1 SNHLY, CDR2 FYNNEI. Deletions cut 5 bases from V and 3 bases from J, with 11 bases between. The CDR3 has 13 amino acids. The CDR3 sequence: CASSSGLYYEQYF. In DNA, the CDR3 is TGTGCCAGCAGTTCCGGACTTTACTACGAGCAGTACTTC.

The chain employs TRBV7-8 and TRBJ2-5; tentative D call: TRBD2 (6 bases). CDR3 length: 15 residues. V shed 4 bases and J shed 3 bases, with 15 bases lying between them. Germline V CDR1 and CDR2: SGHVS, FQNEAQ. The CDR3 loop reads CASSSPSPGEETQYF. CDR3 nucleotides: TGTGCCAGCAGCTCACCGTCCCCGGGGGAAGAGACCCAGTACTTC.

The sample holds a few counts of this clonotype. This chain joins TRBV10-3 and TRBJ2-7, with a tentative D call TRBD2 (7 bases). Trimming took off 4 bases at V and 2 bases at J, with 15 bases between the two ends. This CDR3 comprises 15 residues. Per germline, CDR1 ENHRY and CDR2 SYGVKD. DNA for the CDR3: TGTGCCATCAGTGCCTCGGGGGGCAGCCCCTACGAGCAGTACTTC. Encoded protein: CAISASGGSPYEQYF.

This clonotype was seen a few times. This sequence joins TRBV5-1 and TRBJ1-2, with a tentative D call TRBD1 (6 bases). The CDR3 sequence is 13 residues long. The germline gives CDR1 SGHRS, CDR2 YFSETQ. The V end lost 4 bases, the J end lost 4 bases, and 11 bases lay between the germline ends. The CDR3 sequence: CASSEGVGYGYTF. CDR3 coding DNA: TGCGCCAGCAGCGAGGGGGTCGGCTATGGCTACACCTTC. The complete variable domain, with remaining parts taken from reference TRBV5-1 and TRBJ1-2, reads KAGVTQTPRYLIKTRGQQVTLSCSPISGHRSVSWYQQTPGQGLQFLFEYFSETQRNKGNFPGRFSGRQFSNSRSEMNVSTLELGDSALYLCASSEGVGYGYTFGSGTRLTVV.

The genes are TRBV7-9 and TRBJ1-1; weak D call: TRBD1 (5 bases). CDR3 length: 15 residues. Looked up from germline, CDR1 is SEHNR and CDR2 is FQNEAQ (reference sequence). V lost 11 bases, J lost 2 bases, and 21 bases lay in between. CDR3: CASKAGDSRNTEAFF. The CDR3 DNA sequence: TGTGCCTCAAAGGCTGGGGACTCAAGAAACACTGAAGCTTTCTTT.

The J gene is TRBJ2-5, the V gene TRBV7-8, with 10 bases that match TRBD1. The germline V gene has CDR1 SGHVS and CDR2 FQNEAQ. This CDR3 has 14 residues. V lost 7 bases, J lost 4 bases, and 6 bases stayed unmatched. This CDR3 reads CASNPRDRGETQYF. CDR3 DNA sequence: TGTGCCAGCAACCCAAGGGACAGGGGAGAGACCCAGTACTTC.

The chain is built from TRBV7-2 and TRBJ1-1, with 10 bases matching TRBD1. V was clipped by 2 bases and J by 10 bases; unmatched bases: 7. Germline V CDR1 and CDR2: SGHTA, FQGNSA. This CDR3 is 14 amino acids long. The CDR3 DNA reads TGTGCCAGCAGCTTAACCGGGACAGGGGAGGGAGCTTTCTTT. This codes for CASSLTGTGEGAFF.

In this sample, this clonotype turned up a few times. This chain uses TRBV28 with TRBJ2-4, with 8 bases matching TRBD2. V shed 8 bases, J shed 7 bases, and the junction held 10 bases outside the gene matches. The CDR3 is 14 amino acids. Looked up from germline, CDR1 is MDHEN and CDR2 is SYDVKM. CDR3 sequence: CASRPGGAQNIQYF. CDR3 bases: TGTGCCAGCCGACCCGGGGGGGCGCAGAACATTCAGTACTTC.

About this clonotype: A junction end diverges from the germline sequence, so it may reflect a read error. The chain combines TRBV10-3 with TRBJ2-5; D ambiguous. Gene TRBJ2-7 matches the end of the DNA better, so the J call may be wrong. The germline V gene has CDR1 ENHRY and CDR2 SYGVKD. The CDR3 consists of 14 residues. CDR3 sequence reads: CAIRESVSGYEQYF. In DNA form, the CDR3 reads TGTGCCATCAGGGAGTCGGTATCGGGCTACGAGCAGTACTTC.

A remark on this clonotype: One end of the junction varies from germline; a read error may be responsible. J is TRBJ1-6 and V is TRBV4-2, with D possibly TRBD1 on 5 matching bases. Germline assignment: CDR1 LGHNA and CDR2 YNFKEQ. The CDR3 spans 17 residues. DNA for the CDR3: TGTGCCGGCAGCCAAGAGAGAAGGGGATCGTCATATTCACCCCTCCACTTT. As protein: CAGSQERRGSSYSPLHF.

V is TRBV29-1 and J is TRBJ1-2; the D is unclear. The CDR3 extends over 16 amino acids. Looked up from germline, CDR1 is SQVTM and CDR2 is ANQGSEA. Between the trimmed V and J ends, which lost 4 bases and 2 bases, there was a span of 20 bases. CDR3: CSVVRYQVPINYGYTF. CDR3 nucleotides: TGCAGCGTTGTCCGATACCAGGTTCCCATAAACTATGGCTACACCTTC. The complete variable domain, with remaining parts taken from reference TRBV29-1 and TRBJ1-2, reads SAVISQKPSRDICQRGTSLTIQCQVDSQVTMMFWYRQQPGQSLTLIATANQGSEATYESGFVIDKFPISRPNLTFSTLTVSNMSPEDSSIYLCSVVRYQVPINYGYTFGSGTRLTVV.

The chain carries TRBV11-2 and TRBJ2-5; 8 bases are shared with TRBD1. CDR3 length: 15 residues. Germline CDR1 and CDR2: SGHAT and FQNNGV. The V segment lost 0 bases and the J segment 3 bases; nucleotides outside the gene matches: 3. The CDR3 sequence is CASSLDRGHKETQYF. The CDR3 DNA reads TGTGCCAGCAGCTTAGACAGGGGGCATAAAGAGACCCAGTACTTC.

The genes are TRBV7-8 and TRBJ2-7; unclear D gene. Germline CDR1 SGHVS, CDR2 FQNEAQ. CDR3 length: 15 residues. The V end lost 1 base, the J end lost 2 bases, and 12 bases lay between the germline ends. This CDR3 reads CASSLGRVSPYEQYF. The DNA of the CDR3 is TGTGCCAGCAGCTTAGGTCGAGTTTCCCCCTACGAGCAGTACTTC.

The J gene is TRBJ2-5, the V gene TRBV7-2, with 10 bases fitting TRBD2. V gave up 5 bases and J gave up 11 bases; unmatched junction bases: 17. Germline CDR1 is SGHTA and CDR2 is FQGNSA. This CDR3 spans 16 amino acids. In DNA, the CDR3 is TGTGCCAGCAGCCCACCCAAGCTAGCGGGGGAGCATGAGCAGTACTTC. Its translation is CASSPPKLAGEHEQYF. Based on the CDR3 plus reference TRBV7-2 and TRBJ2-5, the full variable domain is GAGVSQSPSNKVTEKGKDVELRCDPISGHTALYWYRQSLGQGLEFLIYFQGNSAPDKSGLPSDRFSAERTGGSVSTLTIQRTQQEDSAVYLCASSPPKLAGEHEQYFGPGTRLLVL.